The T cell receptor beta chain under discussion was sequenced for a study of T cells after posttransplantation cyclophosphamide. General study points: Recipient CMV seropositivity and CMV reactivation strongly tracked TRB clonality. Later blood repertoires were often dominated by clones from the donor CD8+ memory compartment. Blood and skin or GI T cell repertoires showed limited TRB overlap.

Measured with immunoSEQ multiplex PCR; TCRdb has only the in-frame clones, and not every one. Recorded here are approximately 15,000 clones, none singletons. There are 14 residues in the CDR3. Germline V gives CDR1 SGHRS, CDR2 YFSETQ. The V and J ends lost 9 bases and 4 bases, in that order; junction bases with no gene match: 10. Busulfan-fludarabine conditioning, marrow transplant, and cyclophosphamide on days +3 and +4 were administered. This clone was recorded many times. Its matching antigen is unknown. This chain joins TRBV5-1 and TRBJ2-3; 8 nucleotides line up with TRBD2. The source was PBMCs, collected after allogeneic stem cell transplant with posttransplant cyclophosphamide. The sequence was obtained from a female patient in her 30s who received an allogeneic stem cell transplant from a related donor, was CMV-positive, and had no GVHD. Some T cells may be the graft donor's. In nucleotides, the CDR3 is TGCGCCACCGGCCGGACTAGCAATCCAGATACGCAGTATTTT. Translated, it gives CATGRTSNPDTQYF.